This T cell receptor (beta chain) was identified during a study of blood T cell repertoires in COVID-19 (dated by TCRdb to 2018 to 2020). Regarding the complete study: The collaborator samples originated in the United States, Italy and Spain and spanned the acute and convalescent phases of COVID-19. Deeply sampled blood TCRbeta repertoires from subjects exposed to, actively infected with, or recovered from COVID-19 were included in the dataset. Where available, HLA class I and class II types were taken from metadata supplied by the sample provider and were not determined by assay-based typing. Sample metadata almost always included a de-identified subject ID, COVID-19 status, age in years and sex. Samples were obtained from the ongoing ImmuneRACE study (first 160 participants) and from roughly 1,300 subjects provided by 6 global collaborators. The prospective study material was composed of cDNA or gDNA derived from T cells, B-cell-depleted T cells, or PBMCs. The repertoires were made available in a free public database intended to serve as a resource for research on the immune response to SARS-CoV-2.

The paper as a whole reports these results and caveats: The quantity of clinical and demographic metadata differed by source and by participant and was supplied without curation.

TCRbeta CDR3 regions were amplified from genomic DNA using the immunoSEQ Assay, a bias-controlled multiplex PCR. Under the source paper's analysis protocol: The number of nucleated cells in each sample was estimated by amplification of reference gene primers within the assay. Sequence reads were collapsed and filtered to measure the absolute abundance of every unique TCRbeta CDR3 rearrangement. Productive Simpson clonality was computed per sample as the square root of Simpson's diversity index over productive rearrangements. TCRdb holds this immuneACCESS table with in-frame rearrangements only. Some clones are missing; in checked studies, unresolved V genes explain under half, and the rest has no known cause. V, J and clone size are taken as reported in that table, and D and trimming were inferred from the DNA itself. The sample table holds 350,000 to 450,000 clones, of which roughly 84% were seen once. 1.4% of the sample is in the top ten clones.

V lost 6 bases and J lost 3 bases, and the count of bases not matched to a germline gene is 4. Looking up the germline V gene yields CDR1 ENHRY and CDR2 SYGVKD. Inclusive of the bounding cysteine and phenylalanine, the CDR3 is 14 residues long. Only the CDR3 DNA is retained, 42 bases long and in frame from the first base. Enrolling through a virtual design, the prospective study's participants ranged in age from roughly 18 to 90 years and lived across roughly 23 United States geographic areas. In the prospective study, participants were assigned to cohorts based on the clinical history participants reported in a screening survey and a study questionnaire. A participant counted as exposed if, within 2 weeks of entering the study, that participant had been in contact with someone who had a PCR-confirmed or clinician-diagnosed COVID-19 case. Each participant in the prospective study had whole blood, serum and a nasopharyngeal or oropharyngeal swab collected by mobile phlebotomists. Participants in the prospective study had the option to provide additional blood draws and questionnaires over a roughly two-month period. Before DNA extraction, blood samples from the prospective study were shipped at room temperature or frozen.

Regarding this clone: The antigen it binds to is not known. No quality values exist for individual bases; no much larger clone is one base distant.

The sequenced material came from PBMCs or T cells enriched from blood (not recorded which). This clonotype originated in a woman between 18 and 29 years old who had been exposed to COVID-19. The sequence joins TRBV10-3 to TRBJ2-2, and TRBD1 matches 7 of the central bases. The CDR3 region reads CAISGTVYTGELFF. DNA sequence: TGTGCCATCAGCGGGACAGTATACACCGGGGAGCTGTTTTTT.